These 27 T cell receptor beta chains were all obtained from the same sample, sequenced in a study of T cell repertoires in cytomegalovirus infection. TCRdb redid the calling of the reads with MiXCR, one entry per CDR3 protein. The sample has approximately 270,000 distinct CDR3 sequences, around 20% seen once. Their target antigens are unknown. The sample was cultured PBMCs, taken from culture after CMV antigen stimulation. These receptors came from a human donor in good health (CMV status not recorded). Some clones in this sample may be carry-over from other donors' samples.

The V gene is TRBV5-1, the J gene TRBJ2-5, with D maybe TRBD2 (5 bases). CDR3 length equals 13 residues. V was cut by 5 bases and J by 5 bases, with 13 bases left in between. CDR1 SGHRS and CDR2 YFSETQ come from the germline V gene. The CDR3 protein is CASRPRELETQYF. DNA for the CDR3: TGCGCCAGCAGGCCCCGGGAACTCGAGACCCAGTACTTC. Full variable domain (missing parts from reference TRBV5-1 and TRBJ2-5): KAGVTQTPRYLIKTRGQQVTLSCSPISGHRSVSWYQQTPGQGLQFLFEYFSETQRNKGNFPGRFSGRQFSNSRSEMNVSTLELGDSALYLCASRPRELETQYFGPGTRLLVL.

Only a few counts were recorded for this clonotype. This chain links TRBV7-9 with TRBJ2-1; possible D gene TRBD2, 6 bases. V dropped 3 bases and J dropped 5 bases, with 11 bases sitting between them. There are 14 residues in the CDR3. CDR1 and CDR2 (germline): SEHNR, FQNEAQ (reference sequence). The CDR3 reads CASSFLRDDNEQFF. The CDR3 region has the DNA TGTGCCAGCAGCTTTTTGCGGGACGACAATGAGCAGTTCTTC.

This clonotype was seen many times. This chain uses TRBV7-2 with TRBJ2-6; D unresolved. CDR1 and CDR2 from the germline V gene are SGHTA and FQGNSA. The CDR3 length is 15 residues. Deletions cut 1 base from V and 5 bases from J, with 9 bases between. CDR3 sequence (DNA): TGTGCCAGCAGCTTAGGACGTAGATGGGCCAACGTCCTGACTTTC. It translates to CASSLGRRWANVLTF. The complete variable domain, with remaining parts taken from reference TRBV7-2 and TRBJ2-6, reads GAGVSQSPSNKVTEKGKDVELRCDPISGHTALYWYRQSLGQGLEFLIYFQGNSAPDKSGLPSDRFSAERTGGSVSTLTIQRTQQEDSAVYLCASSLGRRWANVLTFGAGSRLTVL.

The CDR3 DNA reads as TGTGCCAGCTCAGCACTTGCCGGGGAATCGGCTTTCTTT. Protein: CASSALAGESAFF. V gene TRBV18 combines with J gene TRBJ1-1; D remains ambiguous. Germline lookup yields CDR1 KGHSH and CDR2 LQKENI. The CDR3 covers 13 residues. V lost 5 bases and J lost 11, with 18 bases in between.

J is TRBJ1-1 and V is TRBV29-1; a weak D match, TRBD1 (6 bases). V was shortened by 0 bases and J by 10 bases, with 15 bases between the two germline ends. Germline V lookup: CDR1 SQVTM, CDR2 ANQGSEA. The CDR3 spans 13 residues. CDR3: CSVEEFRGLGAFF. The CDR3 DNA reads TGCAGCGTTGAAGAATTCCGGGGGCTGGGAGCTTTCTTT.

The rearrangement uses TRBV29-1 and TRBJ1-5; D perhaps matches TRBD1 (5 bases). The V end was cut by 4 bases, the J end by 4 bases, with 11 bases between. The germline V gene encodes CDR1 SQVTM and CDR2 ANQGSEA. This CDR3 contains 13 residues. The CDR3, as DNA: TGCAGCGTTGTAGGGGAAAATAATCAGCCCCAGCATTTT. Its translation: CSVVGENNQPQHF.

The chain joins TRBV20-1 to TRBJ2-4; 11 bases line up with TRBD2. This CDR3 has 15 residues. Trimming cost V 7 bases and J 1 base; bases outside gene matches: 6. Germline CDR1 is DFQATT and CDR2 is SNEGSKA (reference sequence). The CDR3 nucleotides read TGCAGTGTCGGTAGCGGGAGGGATGCCAAAAACATTCAGTACTTC. This sequence encodes CSVGSGRDAKNIQYF.

The V gene is TRBV5-1, the J gene TRBJ2-1, with D possibly matching TRBD2 (6 bases). V shed 4 bases and J shed 9 bases, with 20 bases lying between them. CDR3 length equals 15 residues. The germline gives CDR1 SGHRS, CDR2 YFSETQ. In DNA form, the CDR3 reads TGCGCCAGCAGCCTCGTGTTGGCTAGCGAAGGTGAGCAGTTCTTC. Translated, it gives CASSLVLASEGEQFF.

This clonotype was picked up a small number of times. This CDR3 is CASSPNEQVAFF. The CDR3 DNA reads as TGTGCCAGCAGCCCCAACGAACAGGTAGCTTTCTTT. The chain is built from TRBV7-9 and TRBJ1-1; possible D gene TRBD1, 5 bases. The CDR3 has 12 residues. The germline V gene has CDR1 SEHNR and CDR2 FQNEAQ (reference sequence). Trimming stripped 5 bases from V and 10 bases from J, with 14 bases between.

This clonotype was counted only a few times. V usage is TRBV19 and J usage is TRBJ1-3; D unclear. The V end lost 8 bases, the J end lost 0 bases, and 8 bases lay between the germline ends. The CDR3 sequence is 13 residues long. Germline V gives CDR1 LNHDA, CDR2 SQIVND (reference sequence). DNA of the CDR3: TGTGCCAGTCATAAGGCCTCTGGAAACACCATATATTTT. It codes for CASHKASGNTIYF.

The V and J genes are TRBV6-1 and TRBJ2-7; D gene unclear. Germline V CDR1 and CDR2: MNHNS, SASEGT. Trimming pared 5 bases from V and 3 bases from J, leaving 11 bases between. The CDR3 runs 13 residues. CDR3 region: CASSSGPRYEQYF. CDR3 coding DNA: TGTGCCAGCAGTTCCGGGCCTCGCTACGAGCAGTACTTC.

This rearrangement joins TRBV20-1 to TRBJ1-2; D possibly corresponds to TRBD1 (5 bases). CDR1 and CDR2 (germline): DFQATT, SNEGSKA (reference sequence). Trimming took 1 base from V and 5 from J, leaving 11 bases between them. The CDR3 runs to 13 residues. CDR3 sequence reads: CSARGTWGYGYTF. The CDR3 nucleotides read TGCAGTGCTAGAGGGACCTGGGGGTATGGCTACACCTTC.

The V call is TRBV7-2, the J call TRBJ2-5, with 7 bases aligning to TRBD2. The CDR3 covers 17 residues. The V gene's germline CDR1 is SGHTA and CDR2 FQGNSA. The J segment lost 1 base and the V segment lost 5 bases, leaving 13 bases of the junction unmatched. Written as DNA, the CDR3 is TGTGCCAGCAGCAACGCCGGGACTACCTCACGCCAAGAGACCCAGTACTTC. As protein: CASSNAGTTSRQETQYF.

This chain links TRBV6-2 or TRBV6-3 with TRBJ2-4; D remains unclear. Germline CDR1 and CDR2: MNHEY and SVGEGT. Between the trimmed V and J ends, which lost 4 bases and 9 bases, there was a span of 13 bases. CDR3 length: 13 amino acids. The CDR3 region is CASSSTETGIQYF. In DNA, the CDR3 is TGTGCCAGCAGTTCCACTGAGACCGGCATTCAGTACTTC.

There are a few counts of this clonotype. The rearrangement links TRBV27 to TRBJ2-1; a possible D gene is TRBD2 (6 bases). This CDR3 spans 14 amino acids. Germline CDR1 is MNHEY and CDR2 is SMNVEV (reference sequence). Trimming removed 7 bases at V and 3 bases at J, with 13 bases between. CDR3 in DNA: TGTGCCAGCACTCTATTGGGGGGCTACAATGAGCAGTTCTTC. This sequence encodes CASTLLGGYNEQFF.

This clonotype was counted between two and nine times. In nucleotides, the CDR3 is TGTGCCAGCAGCGTAGACAGGGCCTCCCCTTCACCCCTCCACTTT. Its translation is CASSVDRASPSPLHF. The rearrangement uses TRBV7-2 and TRBJ1-6; TRBD1 matches 7 bases. The CDR3 has 15 amino acids. V shed 5 bases, J shed 9 bases, and the junction held 10 bases outside the gene matches. Germline CDR1 is SGHTA and CDR2 is FQGNSA.

This clonotype has ten or more counts. V and J are TRBV12-3 or TRBV12-4 and TRBJ2-3; maybe TRBD2 (5 bases). The CDR3 totals 16 residues. Between the trimmed V and J ends, which lost 7 bases and 0 bases, there was a span of 17 bases. The CDR3 DNA is TGTGCCAGCATGGATCGGGGAAAGACTAGCACAGATACGCAGTATTTT. Protein: CASMDRGKTSTDTQYF.

This clonotype occurred a few times. The rearrangement links TRBV6-2 or TRBV6-3 to TRBJ2-3; possible D gene TRBD1, 5 bases. Germline CDR1 reads MNHEY; CDR2 reads SVGEGT. This CDR3 comprises 16 residues. V lost 7 bases and J 3 bases, leaving 20 bases between the germline ends. The CDR3 DNA sequence: TGTGCCAGCAAGGGGATTCCGGACCTTAGGACAGATACGCAGTATTTT. Its protein is CASKGIPDLRTDTQYF.

This clonotype has ten or more counts. The chain combines TRBV9 with TRBJ2-3, with 10 positions matching TRBD2. This CDR3 has 16 residues. V lost 5 bases to trimming and J lost 3 bases; unmatched junction nucleotides: 9. Looked up from germline, CDR1 is SGDLS and CDR2 is YYNGEE. DNA for the CDR3: TGTGCCAGCAGTCGAAGACTAGCGGGTCTTACAGATACGCAGTATTTT. This gives the protein CASSRRLAGLTDTQYF.

This clonotype has just a few counts. The chain joins TRBV19 to TRBJ2-7; 8 bases agree with TRBD1. The CDR3 has 14 residues. J was trimmed by 5 bases and V by 5 bases; bases with no gene match: 8. Germline V gene data show CDR1 as LNHDA and CDR2 as SQIVND (reference sequence). In DNA, the CDR3 is TGTGCCAGTAGTGCTCCGGGACAGGTCAACGAGCAGTACTTC. Amino acids: CASSAPGQVNEQYF. Full variable domain (outside the CDR3, taken from reference TRBV19 and TRBJ2-7): DGGITQSPKYLFRKEGQNVTLSCEQNLNHDAMYWYRQDPGQGLRLIYYSQIVNDFQKGDIAEGYSVSREKKESFPLTVTSAQKNPTAFYLCASSAPGQVNEQYFGPGTRLTVT.

The rearrangement links TRBV15 to TRBJ2-1, with 7 nucleotides matching TRBD1. CDR3 size: 17 residues. Losses at the gene ends were 1 base for V and 6 bases for J; bases not matched to a gene: 12. The germline gives CDR1 LNHNV, CDR2 YYDKDF (reference sequence). The CDR3 spells CATSRGQGGHRSNEQFF. CDR3 in DNA: TGTGCCACCAGCAGAGGACAGGGCGGCCACCGAAGCAATGAGCAGTTCTTC.

This clonotype has more than one count but fewer than ten. The chain recombines TRBV6-2 or TRBV6-3 with TRBJ2-5, with 12 positions matching TRBD2. Germline CDR1 and CDR2: MNHEY and SVGEGT. The V and J ends lost 6 bases and 1 base, in that order; junction bases with no gene match: 6. CDR3 length: 16 amino acids. The CDR3: CASSRTSGAGQETQYF. CDR3 coding DNA: TGTGCCAGCAGCAGGACTAGCGGGGCTGGCCAAGAGACCCAGTACTTC.

The chain links TRBV15 to TRBJ2-7; D perhaps matches TRBD1 (6 bases). The V gene lost 11 bases and the J gene lost 2 bases, with 13 bases spanning the gap. Germline CDR1 and CDR2: LNHNV and YYDKDF (reference sequence). The CDR3 sequence is 12 residues long. The CDR3 loop reads CAALDRPYEQYV. CDR3 bases: TGTGCCGCCTTAGACAGGCCCTACGAGCAGTACGTC.

The gene calls are TRBV15 and TRBJ2-2, with 8 positions matching TRBD1. Germline CDR1 is LNHNV and CDR2 is YYDKDF (reference sequence). J lost 9 bases, V lost 1 base, and 7 bases had no gene match. The CDR3 has 15 residues. The CDR3 sequence: CATSRGGTGDRELFF. As DNA, the CDR3 is TGTGCCACCAGCAGAGGAGGGACAGGCGATCGGGAGCTGTTTTTT.

This clonotype has more than one count but fewer than ten. This sequence joins TRBV27 and TRBJ2-5; D possibly matches TRBD1 or TRBD2 (5 bases each). The length of the CDR3 is 13 residues. V was clipped by 3 bases and J by 5 bases, with 10 bases between them. Germline V gene lookup returns CDR1 MNHEY and CDR2 SMNVEV (reference sequence). The CDR3 loop is CASSLGVFETQYF. In DNA form, the CDR3 reads TGTGCCAGCAGTTTGGGGGTATTTGAGACCCAGTACTTC.

Only a few counts were recorded for this clonotype. This chain connects TRBV12-3 or TRBV12-4 to TRBJ2-1; D is uncertain. The CDR3 loop spans 11 amino acids. Trimming took 8 bases from V and 9 from J, leaving 11 bases between them. The DNA of the CDR3 is TGTGCCAGCCGAGGTCAGGTTGAGCAGTTCTTC. Its protein is CASRGQVEQFF.

The rearrangement links TRBV6-1 to TRBJ1-1; D is unresolved. The germline V gene has CDR1 MNHNS and CDR2 SASEGT. The CDR3 has 15 residues. V lost 3 bases, J lost 0 bases, and 11 bases lay in between. The CDR3 region has the DNA TGTGCCAGCAGTGACGAGCCATACATGAACACTGAAGCTTTCTTT. Residues: CASSDEPYMNTEAFF.